The present T cell receptor (beta chain) was sequenced within a study of T cells after posttransplantation cyclophosphamide. Findings of the study overall: Tissue-infiltrating T cells from skin or gut overlapped little with blood T cells.

The table came from immunoSEQ multiplex PCR; TCRdb's copy has only in-frame clones and leaves some out. The sample was found to contain roughly 6,200 clones, and every one recurs. This clone has a count of ten or more. What it recognizes is unknown. The CDR3 contains 19 residues. The germline V and J ends were trimmed by 6 bases and 1 base, with 27 bases remaining between them. Busulfan-fludarabine conditioning, marrow transplant, and cyclophosphamide on days +3 and +4 were administered. The specimen comprised PBMCs, sampled after an allogeneic stem cell transplant with post-transplant cyclophosphamide. The rearrangement uses TRBV23-1 and TRBJ1-1; perhaps TRBD1 as D (5 bases). TRBV23-1 is placed among ORFs of uncertain function. The clonotype comes from a male patient in his thirties who received an allogeneic stem cell transplant from an unrelated donor, was CMV-positive, and had acute and chronic GVHD. The graft donor may have given rise to some T cells. The CDR3 DNA follows: TGCGCCAGCAGCACGCTACGGATCGGGGGAATCGGGCAGAACACTGAAGCTTTCTTT. Protein: CASSTLRIGGIGQNTEAFF.